These T cell receptor beta chains were read from a single sample in a study of response to subunit inactivated influenza vaccine. Each CDR3 protein gets one entry after TCRdb re-called the RT-PCR reads with MiXCR. The sample contains around 480,000 distinct CDR3 sequences, approximately 10% of which appear only once. Sample: PBMCs from blood, taken 45 days after vaccination. Receptors were obtained from a man over 45 who received an inactivated influenza vaccine. Each CDR3 is given with its conserved first and last residue. Fields, in order: V gene, clone size, D gene, J gene, CDR3 DNA, CDR3 protein. The D gene is left open where the match is weak. Only some rows state a clone size, as once, few, many or a class for expanded clones.

TRBV21-1	NA	NA	TRBJ2-7	TGTGCCAGCAGCAATCCCGGGACTCACTACGAGCAGTACTTC	CASSNPGTHYEQYF
TRBV9	NA	NA	TRBJ2-7	TGTGCCAGCAGCCCCGCCGGCCGAGAAGCGTACGAGCAGTACTTC	CASSPAGREAYEQYF
TRBV5-1	NA	NA	TRBJ2-7	TGCGCCCGCAGCTTGACTCCCTGGGAGTCTAACGATTACGAGCAGTACTTC	CARSLTPWESNDYEQYF
TRBV20-1	NA	NA	TRBJ2-7	TGCAGTGCTAGTCAGGTCGGTCCGGCCTACGAGCAGTACTTC	CSASQVGPAYEQYF
TRBV5-5	few	TRBD2	TRBJ2-7	TGTGCCAGCAGCTTAGGGCCTAGCGGGATCCGCTACGAGCAGTACTTC	CASSLGPSGIRYEQYF
TRBV7-2	NA	NA	TRBJ2-7	TGTGCCAGCAGCCGGACTGGGATTGGGTACGAGCAGTACTTC	CASSRTGIGYEQYF
TRBV5-1	many	NA	TRBJ2-3	TGCGCCAGCAGCCCCGGAACGTCGGGAGATACGCAGTATTTT	CASSPGTSGDTQYF
TRBV4-1	NA	NA	TRBJ2-3	TGCGCCAGCAGCCAAGATAGTTTGGGACTGATTCGTTTCGTTCGCACAGATACGCAGTATTTT	CASSQDSLGLIRFVRTDTQYF
TRBV12-3/TRBV12-4	NA	NA	TRBJ1-2	TGTGCCAGCAGTTTGTCAGGGAAGATGGGCTACACCTTC	CASSLSGKMGYTF
TRBV5-5	many	TRBD1	TRBJ2-7	TGTGCCAGCAGCTTGGGGACAGGGGGCTCCGAGCAGTACTTC	CASSLGTGGSEQYF
TRBV20-1	many	NA	TRBJ2-5	TGCAGTGCTAGCGGGGGTCGGGAGACCCAGTACTTC	CSASGGRETQYF
TRBV20-1	many	NA	TRBJ2-5	TGCAGTGCTAGGAGGACTGGCGGGGAGACCCAGTACTTC	CSARRTGGETQYF
TRBV7-2	NA	NA	TRBJ1-5	TGTGCCAGCAGCTTGAGTCGTGGGGGGCGCGAGCCCCAGCATTTT	CASSLSRGGREPQHF
TRBV7-8	NA	NA	TRBJ1-6	TGTGCCAGCAGCTTAGGGAAGGGAGGTTCACCCCTCCACTTT	CASSLGKGGSPLHF
TRBV12-3/TRBV12-4	many	NA	TRBJ2-7	TGTGCCAGCAATGAGACCCCTGACGAGCAGTACTTC	CASNETPDEQYF
TRBV11-1	NA	NA	TRBJ1-6	TGTGCCAGCAGCCCCCATGCAACGGGGTCACCCCTCCACTTT	CASSPHATGSPLHF
TRBV6-5	many	NA	TRBJ2-7	TGTGCCACCGGGGGACCCTACGAGCAGTACTTC	CATGGPYEQYF
TRBV11-2	few	NA	TRBJ2-5	TGTGCCAGCAGCCCTAGCGCCGGGGAGATCCAGTACTTC	CASSPSAGEIQYF
TRBV24-1	many	NA	TRBJ2-1	TGTGCCACCAGCCAATACTCCTACAATGAGCAGTTCTTC	CATSQYSYNEQFF
TRBV5-1	many	NA	TRBJ2-1	TGCGCCAGCAGCTTCCTCGGACCCGCTTTAAACAATGAGCAGTTCTTC	CASSFLGPALNNEQFF
TRBV27	NA	TRBD1	TRBJ1-6	TGTGCCAGCAGAGCCGGGACAGGGTCCTTTAATTCACCCCTCCACTTT	CASRAGTGSFNSPLHF
TRBV4-3	NA	TRBD2	TRBJ2-3	TGCGCCAGCAGCCAAGAAATAAAAGCGGGAGGCAGCACAGATACGCAGTATTTT	CASSQEIKAGGSTDTQYF
TRBV6-1	NA	NA	TRBJ2-7	TGTGCCAGCAGGGCCCTGAGCTTCTCCTACGAGCAGTACTTC	CASRALSFSYEQYF
TRBV7-3	NA	NA	TRBJ2-5	TGTGCCAGCAGCTTCGGCGCGGGAGAGACCCAGTACTTC	CASSFGAGETQYF
TRBV20-1	many	TRBD2	TRBJ2-5	TGCAGTGCTAGAATGGTAGCGGGAAGGGGAGAGACCCAGTACTTC	CSARMVAGRGETQYF
TRBV10-3	NA	TRBD2	TRBJ2-7	TGTGCCATCCGGGGGGAGCGGGAAACCTACGAGCAGTACTTC	CAIRGERETYEQYF
TRBV24-1	many	TRBD1	TRBJ2-1	TGTGCCACCAGTGGGATGGACAGGTACAATGAGCAGTTCTTC	CATSGMDRYNEQFF
TRBV4-1	many	NA	TRBJ1-5	TGCGCCAGCAGCCTTTACAGGGAGGGCAATCAGCCCCAGCATTTT	CASSLYREGNQPQHF
TRBV20-1	NA	NA	TRBJ1-1	TGCAGTGCTAGAGCCCAGGGAGGGAGAGGAGCCATGAACACTGAAGCTTTCTTT	CSARAQGGRGAMNTEAFF
TRBV7-9	NA	NA	TRBJ2-2	TGTGCCAGGTCTGGCGCGATGAACACCGGGGAGCTGTTTTTT	CARSGAMNTGELFF
TRBV5-6	many	NA	TRBJ1-5	TGTGCCAGCAGCTTTGGACGGATCAATCAGCCCCAGCATTTT	CASSFGRINQPQHF
TRBV6-1	NA	NA	TRBJ1-3	TGTGCCAGCAGGGCGTCGAGGGCTGGAAACACCATATATTTT	CASRASRAGNTIYF
TRBV24-1	NA	TRBD2	TRBJ2-2	TGTGCCACCAGTGATTTGACTAGCGGGACCGACACCGGGGAGCTGTTTTTT	CATSDLTSGTDTGELFF
TRBV10-3	many	NA	TRBJ2-5	TGTGCCATCAGTCAAGGGCAAGAGACCCAGTACTTC	CAISQGQETQYF
TRBV30	NA	NA	TRBJ1-6	TGTGCCTGGACAGGGCTATCTAATTCACCCCTCCACTTT	CAWTGLSNSPLHF
TRBV20-1	few	NA	TRBJ2-1	TGCAGTGCCGATAGCAACAATGAGCAGTTCTTC	CSADSNNEQFF
TRBV11-2	NA	NA	TRBJ2-5	TGTTCCAGCAGCACCGGGACCACAGAGACCCAGTACTTC	CSSSTGTTETQYF
TRBV7-9	NA	NA	TRBJ2-7	TGTGCCAGCAGTCTCGGTGCCATGACCTACGAGCAGTACTTC	CASSLGAMTYEQYF
TRBV4-2	few	TRBD2	TRBJ2-5	TGTGCCAGCAGCCACCCTCTGACTAGCGGGAGGGAGACCCAGTACTTC	CASSHPLTSGRETQYF
TRBV10-3	many	NA	TRBJ2-7	TGTGCCATCAGTGATAGGCAGGGGAGCAACGAGCAGTACTTC	CAISDRQGSNEQYF
TRBV12-3/TRBV12-4	few	NA	TRBJ1-1	TGTGCCAGCACCCTTACAGGGAAGAACACTGAAGCTTTCTTT	CASTLTGKNTEAFF